These 10 T cell receptor beta chains were sequenced from one sample in a study of PD-1 blockade in classical Hodgkin lymphoma. In every patient, relapse followed autologous stem cell transplantation, while exposure to brentuximab vedotin differed. Assay used: immunoSEQ multiplex PCR; TCRdb lists only in-frame clones, some missing. In the table there are 98,000 or so clones, around 89% of which are singletons. This specimen consisted of peripheral blood mononuclear cells (PBMCs), obtained before the second cycle of nivolumab. All receptors derive from a human donor with classical Hodgkin lymphoma.

The rearrangement joins TRBV5-4 to TRBJ2-1; 8 positions match TRBD2. In germline, CDR1 is SGHNT, CDR2 YYREEE (reference sequence). The CDR3 runs to 16 residues. V trimming: 4 bases; J trimming: 2 bases; junction bases outside the gene matches: 8. The CDR3 reads CASSTQVGLAYNEQFF. CDR3 DNA: TGTGCCAGCAGCACCCAAGTGGGACTAGCCTACAATGAGCAGTTCTTC.

The V gene is TRBV6-5, the J gene TRBJ2-1; 7 positions agree with TRBD2. With V trimmed by 6 bases and J by 4 bases, 9 bases remained unmatched. CDR1 is MNHEY and CDR2 is SVGAGI in the germline V gene. The CDR3 length is 15 residues. In DNA, the CDR3 is TGTGCCAGCAGCCCAATGGCGGGAGCTTACAATGAGCAGTTCTTC. Translated, it gives CASSPMAGAYNEQFF.

V is TRBV2 and J is TRBJ1-2; 8 nucleotides line up with TRBD1. Per germline, CDR1 SNHLY and CDR2 FYNNEI. After removal of 11 bases from V and 4 bases from J, the junction contained 15 bases not matched to a gene. This CDR3 spans 15 amino acids. The CDR3 nucleotides read TGTGCCTACAGAAGAACCGGGACAGGACTCTATGGCTACACCTTC. Encoded protein: CAYRRTGTGLYGYTF. The entire variable domain, with the rest obtained from reference TRBV2 and TRBJ1-2, is as follows: EPEVTQTPSHQVTQMGQEVILRCVPISNHLYFYWYRQILGQKVEFLVSFYNNEISEKSEIFDDQFSVERPDGSNFTLKIRSTKLEDSAMYFCAYRRTGTGLYGYTFGSGTRLTVV.

The chain recombines TRBV19 with TRBJ2-2; D is perhaps TRBD1 or TRBD2 (6 bases each). The germline V gene encodes CDR1 LNHDA and CDR2 SQIVND (reference sequence). This CDR3 region has 19 residues. V lost 9 bases and J lost 5, with 31 bases in between. In DNA, the CDR3 is TGTGCCAGCACGCCCGAGCCAGGGACAAGGGCGGGGTGGACCGGGGAGCTGTTTTTT. It yields the protein CASTPEPGTRAGWTGELFF.

The J gene is TRBJ1-2, the V gene TRBV4-2; D perhaps matches TRBD1 (6 bases). Germline CDR1 reads LGHNA; CDR2 reads YNFKEQ. Trimming removed 0 bases from V and 1 base from J, with 12 bases in between. The CDR3 contains 16 residues. DNA for the CDR3: TGTGCCAGCAGCCAAGACTTACAGGGATTTAACTATGGCTACACCTTC. Protein sequence: CASSQDLQGFNYGYTF.

This clone occurred a few times. This chain uses TRBV4-1 with TRBJ2-7; D tentatively fits TRBD1 or TRBD2 (5 bases each). There are 13 residues in the CDR3. Trimming removed 5 bases from V and 3 bases from J, with 11 bases in between. Germline V gives CDR1 MGHRA, CDR2 YSYEKL. Written as DNA, the CDR3 is TGCGCCAGCAGCGAGGGACCGAACTACGAGCAGTACTTC. It encodes CASSEGPNYEQYF.

V and J are TRBV6-4 and TRBJ1-1; no definite D call. The CDR3 has 13 amino acids. With 3 bases removed from V and 1 base from J, the gap between germline ends came to 6 bases. Germline CDR1 MRHNA, CDR2 SNTAGT. The CDR3 DNA sequence: TGTGCCAGCAGTGAGAATCCGAACACTGAAGCTTTCTTT. This gives the protein CASSENPNTEAFF.

The chain links TRBV5-1 to TRBJ1-1, with 7 positions matching TRBD1. The length of the CDR3 is 13 residues. J lost 7 bases, V lost 2 bases, and 5 bases had no gene match. Germline lookup yields CDR1 SGHRS and CDR2 YFSETQ. CDR3 DNA sequence: TGCGCCAGCAGCTTAGGGACAGCCATTGAAGCTTTCTTT. This translates into CASSLGTAIEAFF.

The V gene is TRBV28, the J gene TRBJ1-5, with TRBD1 matching over 7 bases. CDR1 and CDR2 from the germline V gene are MDHEN and SYDVKM. The V segment lost 5 bases and the J segment 5 bases; nucleotides outside the gene matches: 3. CDR3 length: 13 residues. CDR3 loop: CASSNRGDQPQHF. The CDR3, as DNA: TGTGCCAGCAGTAACAGGGGTGATCAGCCCCAGCATTTT.

This chain links TRBV2 with TRBJ1-2; D remains ambiguous. Germline V gene sequence: CDR1 SNHLY, CDR2 FYNNEI. V shed 2 bases and J shed 2 bases, with 36 bases lying between them. The CDR3 extends over 23 amino acids. Here the CDR3 reads CASSEIETIYPEIDGLINYGYTF. The DNA for the CDR3 is TGTGCCAGCAGTGAAATTGAAACTATATACCCAGAAATCGACGGCCTGATCAACTATGGCTACACCTTC.